This T cell receptor (beta chain) derives from a study of CD8 T cells in cerebrospinal fluid in Alzheimer's disease. Whole-study findings and limits: EBV-specific TCRs in cerebrospinal fluid reportedly do not establish a causal EBV–Alzheimer's link. Healthy subjects less often had a clone of at least 3% than Alzheimer's patients.

Judged by frequency, this clonotype is medium-sized. Its antigen is still unknown. The CDR3 loop spans 13 amino acids. The germline CDR1 and CDR2 sequences are LGHNA and YSLEER. One entry per CDR3 protein, without DNA, is what TCRdb gives after re-calling the 10x single-cell sequencing reads. Listed are around 730 distinct CDR3 sequences; 25% to 35% falls within the top ten. The chain couples TRBV4-3 to TRBJ2-7; TCRdb outputs TRBD1, but without DNA this stays unchecked. The sequence came from a human donor with Alzheimer's disease. The sequencing input was cerebrospinal fluid. CDR3 residues: CASSQETAYEQYF.